One T cell receptor (beta chain) is described in this entry. cDNA came from about 0.46 to 1 ug RNA primed by random hexamers. TCRdb reanalysed the immunoSEQ multiplex PCR reads using MiXCR and keeps one entry per CDR3 protein. The sample has some 110,000 distinct CDR3 sequences, 90% to 95% seen once; the top ten hold 0.087%. These data originate in a study of CD8 T cells in Susac syndrome. The CDR3 is 13 amino acids. Germline CDR1 and CDR2: SGHRS and YFSETQ. V lost 1 base to trimming and J lost 7 bases, with 12 bases between them. The sequencing sample was made of CD4+ T cells from PBMCs. This clonotype was obtained from a human donor in good health. The rearrangement links TRBV5-1 to TRBJ2-7; maybe TRBD2 (5 bases). The DNA for the CDR3 is TGCGCCAGCAGCTTGTACTGGGGAGAGGAGCAGTACTTC. This gives the protein CASSLYWGEEQYF.